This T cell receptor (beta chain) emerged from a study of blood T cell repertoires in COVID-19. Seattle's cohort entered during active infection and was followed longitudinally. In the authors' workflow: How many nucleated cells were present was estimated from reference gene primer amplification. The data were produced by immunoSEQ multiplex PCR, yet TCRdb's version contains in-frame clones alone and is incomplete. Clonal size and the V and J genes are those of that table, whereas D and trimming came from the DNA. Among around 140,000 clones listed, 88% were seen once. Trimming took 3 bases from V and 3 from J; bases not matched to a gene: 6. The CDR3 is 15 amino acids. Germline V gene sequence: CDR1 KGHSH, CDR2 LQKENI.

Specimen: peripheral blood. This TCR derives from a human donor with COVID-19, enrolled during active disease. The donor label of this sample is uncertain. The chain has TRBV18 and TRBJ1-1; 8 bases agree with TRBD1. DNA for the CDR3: TGTGCCAGCTCACCGCGGACAGGGAGGGACACTGAAGCTTTCTTT. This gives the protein CASSPRTGRDTEAFF.